This T cell receptor beta chain was profiled in a study of PD-L1 blockade in urothelial cancer. Study-level background: Blood samples contained a median about 140,000 T cells. Whole-study results and caveats: Clones that were tumor-associated expanded more in the blood of durable-benefit patients at 3 weeks.

The time point is: pretreatment peripheral blood. Patient disease was locally advanced or metastatic urothelial carcinoma. Synthetically made TCR analog templates were put into each PCR as spikes. The method was immunoSEQ multiplex PCR; TCRdb's version includes in-frame clones alone and lacks a portion of them. The sample includes about 39,000 clones, 80% to 95% seen only once; the top ten take over 9%. This CDR3 comprises 14 residues. The ends were cut back, 0 bases at V and 8 bases at J, with 11 bases in the middle. Germline values: CDR1 SGDLS, CDR2 YYNGEE. About this clone: The antigen remains unidentified.

The specimen comprised PBMCs, sampled around atezolizumab (anti-PD-L1) treatment. The rearrangement joins TRBV9 to TRBJ1-4; no firm D call. The receptor comes from a woman aged 55-69 years with urothelial cancer. In nucleotides, the CDR3 is TGTGCCAGCAGCGTAGAGGGAGTTCGGGAAAAACTGTTTTTT. It specifies CASSVEGVREKLFF.